One and the same sample provided the 11 T cell receptor beta chains below, sequenced in a study of T cell responses to AZD1222 COVID-19 vaccine. Only in-frame clones appear in the TCRdb table, and some are missing; sequencing was by immunoSEQ multiplex PCR. The table includes about 120,000 clones, roughly 90% detected once. Here the sequenced sample was peripheral blood, taken 28 days after the second dose of the MenACWY control vaccine. Every receptor here comes from an adult who received the MenACWY meningococcal vaccine as a control.

This sequence joins TRBV28 and TRBJ1-2, with 9 bases lining up with TRBD1. Unmatched junction bases numbered 7, after V lost 5 bases and J lost 3 bases. CDR1 MDHEN and CDR2 SYDVKM come from the germline V gene. The CDR3 has 15 residues. CDR3 nucleotide sequence: TGTGCCAGCAGTCCCCCTCGGACAGGGGACTATGGCTACACCTTC. The encoded protein is CASSPPRTGDYGYTF.

V usage is TRBV7-2 and J usage is TRBJ2-3, with D hard to call. From germline, CDR1 is SGHTA and CDR2 FQGNSA. The CDR3 covers 15 residues. Trimming cost V 5 bases and J 2 bases, with 14 bases left between them. The CDR3 reads CASSQAVVITDTQYF. CDR3 in DNA: TGTGCCAGCAGCCAGGCCGTGGTCATCACAGATACGCAGTATTTT.

This chain connects TRBV4-2 to TRBJ1-6, with 10 bases that match TRBD1. CDR3 size: 16 residues. CDR1 and CDR2 (germline): LGHNA, YNFKEQ. V trimming: 3 bases; J trimming: 7 bases; junction bases outside the gene matches: 6. CDR3 sequence (DNA): TGTGCCAGCAGCCAGGGGGGACAGGGGAGGAATTCACCCCTCCACTTT. Translating it yields CASSQGGQGRNSPLHF.

This chain connects TRBV7-2 to TRBJ2-1; D is perhaps TRBD1 (5 bases). The V end was cut by 3 bases, the J end by 7 bases, with 10 bases between. Germline CDR1 SGHTA, CDR2 FQGNSA. The CDR3 is 13 residues long. CDR3 sequence reads: CASSFPGLNEQFF. DNA of the CDR3: TGTGCCAGCAGCTTCCCAGGGCTAAATGAGCAGTTCTTC.

The chain combines TRBV6-5 with TRBJ2-2; D remains ambiguous. This CDR3 contains 14 residues. Deletions cut 7 bases from V and 2 bases from J, with 11 bases between. The germline V gene has CDR1 MNHEY and CDR2 SVGAGI. DNA for the CDR3: TGTGCCAGCAAGGTCCGGCGAAACACCGGGGAGCTGTTTTTT. This codes for CASKVRRNTGELFF.

V gene TRBV6-2 or TRBV6-3 combines with J gene TRBJ2-5, with TRBD2 identical over 8 bases. The V segment lost 0 bases and the J segment 2 bases; nucleotides outside the gene matches: 8. CDR1 MNHEY and CDR2 SVGEGT come from the germline V gene. The CDR3 extends over 17 amino acids. CDR3 residues: CASSYSDSAGGQETQYF. CDR3 DNA sequence: TGTGCCAGCAGTTACTCGGACTCGGCGGGGGGACAAGAGACCCAGTACTTC.

The chain employs TRBV7-6 and TRBJ2-3; 9 nucleotides line up with TRBD1. Germline assignment: CDR1 SGHVS and CDR2 FNYEAQ. The V segment lost 1 base and the J segment 0 bases; nucleotides outside the gene matches: 2. The CDR3 is 16 residues long. The CDR3 DNA reads as TGTGCCAGCAGCTTAGTACAGGGGGCTAGCACAGATACGCAGTATTTT. Translation: CASSLVQGASTDTQYF.

V is TRBV6-5 and J is TRBJ2-5; 8 bases fit TRBD1. The CDR3 contains 15 residues. Germline trimming cut 6 bases from V and 2 bases from J; bases unmatched to any gene: 8. Per the germline V gene, CDR1 is MNHEY and CDR2 is SVGAGI. CDR3 nucleotides: TGTGCCAGCAGGTACAGGGGGTTTGGGCAAGAGACCCAGTACTTC. It is translated as CASRYRGFGQETQYF.

The chain has TRBV3-1 (or the pseudogene TRBV3-2) and TRBJ1-4, with TRBD1 matching 9 bases. V shed 1 base and J 4 bases; nucleotides not matched to a gene: 4. This CDR3 is built from 16 residues. The V gene's germline CDR1 is LGHDT and CDR2 YNNKEL (reference sequence). CDR3 DNA sequence: TGTGCCAGCAGCCAAGCCGGGACAGGGATTAATGAAAAACTGTTTTTT. Its translation is CASSQAGTGINEKLFF.

The CDR3 nucleotides read TGTGCCAGCAGCTCGGGACAGGGTAAAGCAGATACGCAGTATTTT. It encodes CASSSGQGKADTQYF. The chain has TRBV7-6 and TRBJ2-3; 9 bases align to TRBD1. Germline CDR1 and CDR2: SGHVS and FNYEAQ. The CDR3 has 15 amino acids. J gave up 4 bases and V 4 bases, and 6 bases lay outside the gene matches.

This chain joins TRBV28 and TRBJ1-5; no firm D call. CDR3 length: 12 residues. V dropped 2 bases and J dropped 5 bases, with 4 bases sitting between them. CDR1 and CDR2 (germline): MDHEN, SYDVKM. CDR3 sequence reads: CASSLPHQPQHF. The CDR3 DNA reads as TGTGCCAGCAGTTTACCGCATCAGCCCCAGCATTTT.